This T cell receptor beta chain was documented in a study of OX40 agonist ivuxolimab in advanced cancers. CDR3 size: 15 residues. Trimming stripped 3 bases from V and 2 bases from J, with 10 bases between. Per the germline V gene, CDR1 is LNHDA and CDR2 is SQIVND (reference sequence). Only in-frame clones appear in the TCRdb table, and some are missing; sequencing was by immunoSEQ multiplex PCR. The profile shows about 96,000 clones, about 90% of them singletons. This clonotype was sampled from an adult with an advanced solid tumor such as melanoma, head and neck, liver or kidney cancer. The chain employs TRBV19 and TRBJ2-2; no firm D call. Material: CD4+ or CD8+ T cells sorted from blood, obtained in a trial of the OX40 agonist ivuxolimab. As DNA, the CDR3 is TGTGCCAGTAGTATGGGTCGGGTTAACACCGGGGAGCTGTTTTTT. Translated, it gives CASSMGRVNTGELFF.